This entry concerns a single T cell receptor beta chain. Its antigen is currently unknown. The germline V gene has CDR1 LNHDA and CDR2 SQIVND (reference sequence). V lost 3 bases and J lost 4, with 13 bases in between. The CDR3 contains 14 residues. The data are from a study of OX40 agonist ivuxolimab in advanced cancers. Study-level information: In this cohort, patients received ivuxolimab, an agonistic anti-OX40 (CD134) antibody. Under the entry rules, prior anti-PD-1, anti-PD-L1 or anti-CTLA-4 therapy was allowed, and about 40% had some. The study reported partial responses in three patients: one hepatocellular carcinoma, two cutaneous melanoma. Study conclusions and caveats: At doses 0.1 to 3.0 mg/kg, CD4+ and CD8+ clones expanded.

Data came from immunoSEQ multiplex PCR; TCRdb stores just in-frame clones and leaves some out. The data contain approximately 100,000 clones, approximately 90% of them singletons. The source material was CD4+ or CD8+ T cells sorted from blood, sampled in a trial of the OX40 agonist ivuxolimab. This clonotype was sampled from an adult with an advanced solid tumor such as melanoma, head and neck, liver or kidney cancer. The chain has TRBV19 and TRBJ2-7; TRBD1 might be the D (7 bases). The CDR3 spells CASSITGDWYEQYF. The CDR3 region has the DNA TGTGCCAGTAGTATTACAGGGGACTGGTACGAGCAGTACTTC.